Shown below are 6 T cell receptor beta chains from a single sample sequenced in a study of blood T cell repertoires in COVID-19. Produced via immunoSEQ multiplex PCR; TCRdb's table is partial and in-frame only. The data contain hundreds of thousands of clones, approximately 88% of them seen just once; the ten biggest clones take up around 6.5%. The sequencing input was peripheral blood. Receptor source: a woman aged 25-40 years with COVID-19, enrolled during active disease.

The rearrangement joins TRBV11-2 to TRBJ2-7; maybe TRBD2 (5 bases). The V end was cut by 1 base, the J end by 3 bases, with 10 bases between. Germline assignment: CDR1 SGHAT and CDR2 FQNNGV. The length of the CDR3 is 14 residues. The CDR3 DNA sequence: TGTGCCAGCAGCTTAGTAGAGGGAGACTACGAGCAGTACGTC. This gives the protein CASSLVEGDYEQYV.

The CDR3 here is CATTLSGATDTQYF. CDR3 coding DNA: TGCGCCACCACCCTCAGCGGGGCCACAGATACGCAGTATTTT. The V and J genes are TRBV10-1 and TRBJ2-3; TRBD2 matches at 7 bases. This CDR3 contains 14 residues. Germline V CDR1 and CDR2: WNHNN, SYGVQD (reference sequence). V shed 10 bases, J shed 2 bases, and the junction held 9 bases outside the gene matches.

The CDR3 is CASTIPGGAPEAFF. CDR3 DNA: TGTGCCAGCACCATACCAGGGGGCGCGCCTGAAGCTTTCTTT. The chain joins TRBV28 to TRBJ1-1, with 8 bases fitting TRBD1. CDR3 length: 14 amino acids. CDR1 and CDR2 from the germline V gene are MDHEN and SYDVKM. V lost 7 bases to trimming and J lost 6 bases; unmatched junction nucleotides: 10.

The CDR3 nucleotides are TGTGCCAGCAGTCACCCAAGACCCTACCGGGGCACTGAAGCTTTCTTT. It codes for CASSHPRPYRGTEAFF. The chain uses TRBV6-2 or TRBV6-3 and TRBJ1-1, with unresolved D. The CDR3 has 16 amino acids. Germline loops: CDR1 MNHEY, CDR2 SVGEGT. V was shortened by 5 bases and J by 4 bases, with 20 bases between the two germline ends.

The chain has TRBV6-5 and TRBJ2-1; 8 bases are a match to TRBD2. The CDR3 consists of 13 residues. Germline-derived CDR1 and CDR2 are MNHEY and SVGAGI. With V trimmed by 6 bases and J by 9 bases, 7 bases remained unmatched. The DNA for the CDR3 is TGTGCCAGCAGGAGTTTAGCGGGACCTGAGCAGTTCTTC. It encodes CASRSLAGPEQFF.

The chain joins TRBV4-1 to TRBJ1-1, with D uncertain. From germline, CDR1 is MGHRA and CDR2 YSYEKL. The V gene lost 0 bases and the J gene lost 3 bases, with 14 bases spanning the gap. There are 16 residues in the CDR3. CDR3 in DNA: TGCGCCAGCAGCCAAGATTCTTGGAGGGTGGACACTGAAGCTTTCTTT. Its translation is CASSQDSWRVDTEAFF.